The next 5 T cell receptor beta chains were all read from a single sample in a study of T cell repertoires in cytomegalovirus infection. From the reads, TCRdb called clonotypes with MiXCR, one entry per CDR3 protein. The sample shows 180,000 or so distinct CDR3 sequences, about 15% of them seen only once. The sample consisted of CD8+ T cells from PBMCs. Receptor source: a human donor in good health (CMV status not recorded). Some clones in this sample may be carry-over from other donors' samples.

The chain couples TRBV7-9 to TRBJ2-1, with TRBD2 matching over 7 bases. CDR1 is SEHNR and CDR2 is FQNEAQ in the germline V gene (reference sequence). The CDR3 spans 14 residues. The ends lost 11 bases at V and 2 bases at J; junction bases unmatched: 9. CDR3 in amino acids: CAGDSSGTYNEQFF. Here the CDR3 DNA reads TGTGCCGGAGATTCTAGCGGCACCTACAATGAGCAGTTCTTC.

The chain links TRBV2 to TRBJ2-7; D perhaps matches TRBD2 (6 bases). The V gene's germline CDR1 is SNHLY and CDR2 FYNNEI. The CDR3 has 15 amino acids. V was trimmed by 2 bases and J by 1 base, leaving 12 bases between them. CDR3: CASSESSGASYEQYF. The CDR3 DNA is TGTGCCAGCAGTGAATCTTCGGGAGCTTCCTACGAGCAGTACTTC. Full variable domain (rest looked up from reference TRBV2 and TRBJ2-7): EPEVTQTPSHQVTQMGQEVILRCVPISNHLYFYWYRQILGQKVEFLVSFYNNEISEKSEIFDDQFSVERPDGSNFTLKIRSTKLEDSAMYFCASSESSGASYEQYFGPGTRLTVT.

This CDR3 is CASSERGGAAEQYF. The CDR3 DNA reads as TGTGCCAGCAGTGAACGCGGGGGGGCGGCCGAGCAGTACTTC. The rearrangement uses TRBV6-1 and TRBJ2-7; 9 bases line up with TRBD2. CDR3 length equals 14 residues. Germline assignment: CDR1 MNHNS and CDR2 SASEGT. The V gene end was trimmed by 2 bases and the J gene end by 6 bases; junction bases not matched to a gene: 5.

At least ten counts were recorded for this clonotype. The rearrangement links TRBV7-2 to TRBJ1-2, with TRBD1 identical over 7 bases. The CDR3 is 17 amino acids. Losses at the gene ends were 7 bases for V and 0 bases for J; bases not matched to a gene: 14. Germline lookup yields CDR1 SGHTA and CDR2 FQGNSA. The CDR3 spells CASIPPGGPPPNYGYTF. The CDR3 DNA is TGTGCCAGCATCCCTCCAGGGGGGCCCCCTCCTAACTATGGCTACACCTTC.

This clonotype was found a few times. The CDR3, as DNA: TGCAGTGCCGGGGGAGAGACCCAGTACTTC. Residues: CSAGGETQYF. The rearrangement joins TRBV20-1 to TRBJ2-5, with a tentative D call TRBD2 (6 bases). The V gene's germline CDR1 is DFQATT and CDR2 SNEGSKA (reference sequence). V lost 6 bases and J lost 4, with 6 bases in between. The CDR3 loop spans 10 amino acids.